The rows below give T cell receptor beta chains drawn from one sample of a study of T cell responses to AZD1222 COVID-19 vaccine. Sequenced by immunoSEQ multiplex PCR; TCRdb stores in-frame clones only, minus some. The sample lists 95,000 to 120,000 clones; about nine tenths were seen once. The sample in question was peripheral blood, obtained 28 days after the second AZD1222 dose. All receptors come from an adult who received the AZD1222 COVID-19 vaccine. Each CDR3 is given with its conserved first and last residue. The D gene is left open where the match is weak. Clone size, where shown, is once, few, many, or a class for clones that have expanded.

CDR3 protein: CASRKTAYNEQFF
CDR3 DNA: TGTGCCAGCAGAAAGACAGCCTACAATGAGCAGTTCTTC
clone size: .
J gene: TRBJ2-1
CDR3 length: 13
D gene: .
V gene: TRBV3-1/TRBV3-2

CDR3 protein: CASSYYGQGGLAKNIQYF
CDR3 DNA: TGTGCCAGCAGTTACTACGGACAGGGAGGCTTAGCCAAAAACATTCAGTACTTC
clone size: .
J gene: TRBJ2-4
CDR3 length: 18
D gene: TRBD1
V gene: TRBV6-2/TRBV6-3

CDR3 protein: CASSKRSTGNYGYTF
CDR3 DNA: TGTGCCAGCAGCAAACGCTCAACCGGGAACTATGGCTACACCTTC
clone size: .
J gene: TRBJ1-2
CDR3 length: 15
D gene: .
V gene: TRBV21-1

CDR3 protein: CASSPDRGGQPQHF
CDR3 DNA: TGTGCCAGCAGCCCGGACAGGGGTGGCCAGCCCCAGCATTTT
clone size: .
J gene: TRBJ1-5
CDR3 length: 14
D gene: TRBD1
V gene: TRBV2

CDR3 protein: CASSYRDNETQYF
CDR3 DNA: TGTGCCAGCAGCTACCGGGACAATGAGACCCAGTACTTC
clone size: .
J gene: TRBJ2-5
CDR3 length: 13
D gene: .
V gene: TRBV21-1

CDR3 protein: CASSLGRQGEKLFF
CDR3 DNA: TGTGCCAGCAGCTTGGGCCGACAGGGGGAAAAACTGTTTTTT
clone size: .
J gene: TRBJ1-4
CDR3 length: 14
D gene: TRBD1
V gene: TRBV5-5

CDR3 protein: CASTVGTGDYEQYF
CDR3 DNA: TGTGCCAGCACCGTCGGGACAGGAGACTACGAGCAGTACTTC
clone size: .
J gene: TRBJ2-7
CDR3 length: 14
D gene: TRBD1
V gene: TRBV9

CDR3 protein: CASSLASPPYEQYF
CDR3 DNA: TGTGCCAGCAGCTTAGCCTCTCCTCCCTACGAGCAGTACTTC
clone size: .
J gene: TRBJ2-7
CDR3 length: 14
D gene: .
V gene: TRBV7-2

CDR3 protein: CASSEYDIYGYTF
CDR3 DNA: TGTGCCAGCAGTGAATACGATATTTATGGCTACACCTTC
clone size: .
J gene: TRBJ1-2
CDR3 length: 13
D gene: .
V gene: TRBV2

CDR3 protein: CASRYRDRGVGAFF
CDR3 DNA: TGTGCCAGCAGGTACCGGGACAGGGGTGTTGGAGCTTTCTTT
clone size: .
J gene: TRBJ1-1
CDR3 length: 14
D gene: .
V gene: TRBV12-1

CDR3 protein: CASSLGAVNEQFF
CDR3 DNA: TGTGCCAGCAGCTTGGGGGCGGTAAATGAGCAGTTCTTC
clone size: once
J gene: TRBJ2-1
CDR3 length: 13
D gene: .
V gene: TRBV5-4

CDR3 protein: CASSPRVGELFF
CDR3 DNA: TGTGCCAGCAGCCCCAGGGTTGGGGAGCTGTTTTTT
clone size: .
J gene: TRBJ2-2
CDR3 length: 12
D gene: .
V gene: TRBV5-6

CDR3 protein: CASTDRTLNYGYTF
CDR3 DNA: TGTGCCTCCACGGACAGGACCTTAAACTATGGCTACACCTTC
clone size: .
J gene: TRBJ1-2
CDR3 length: 14
D gene: TRBD1
V gene: TRBV19

CDR3 protein: CASSPREQGTEAFF
CDR3 DNA: TGTGCCAGTTCACCGAGGGAACAGGGGACTGAAGCTTTCTTT
clone size: once
J gene: TRBJ1-1
CDR3 length: 14
D gene: TRBD1
V gene: TRBV18

CDR3 protein: CASSRESVGYTF
CDR3 DNA: TGTGCCAGCAGCCGGGAGTCCGTGGGCTACACCTTC
clone size: once
J gene: TRBJ1-2
CDR3 length: 12
D gene: .
V gene: TRBV7-9

CDR3 protein: CASSQEISGNEQFF
CDR3 DNA: TGCGCCAGCAGCCAAGAGATTTCGGGGAATGAGCAGTTCTTC
clone size: .
J gene: TRBJ2-1
CDR3 length: 14
D gene: .
V gene: TRBV4-3

CDR3 protein: CASMVQGAGGYTF
CDR3 DNA: TGTGCCAGCATGGTACAGGGGGCTGGTGGCTACACCTTC
clone size: .
J gene: TRBJ1-2
CDR3 length: 13
D gene: TRBD1
V gene: TRBV2

CDR3 protein: CASSVGRDSRLTDTQYF
CDR3 DNA: TGCGCCAGCAGTGTGGGGCGGGACAGCAGACTCACAGATACGCAGTATTTT
clone size: .
J gene: TRBJ2-3
CDR3 length: 17
D gene: .
V gene: TRBV10-2

CDR3 protein: CASSDYEQYF
CDR3 DNA: TGTGCCAGCAGTGACTACGAGCAGTACTTC
clone size: few
J gene: TRBJ2-7
CDR3 length: 10
D gene: .
V gene: TRBV6-2/TRBV6-3

CDR3 protein: CASGSPGQGLYRDYNEQFF
CDR3 DNA: TGTGCTAGTGGTTCCCCGGGACAGGGGCTTTACCGGGACTACAATGAGCAGTTCTTC
clone size: .
J gene: TRBJ2-1
CDR3 length: 19
D gene: TRBD1
V gene: TRBV12-5

CDR3 protein: CASIYGQGRAYEQYF
CDR3 DNA: TGTGCCAGCATCTACGGGCAGGGTCGAGCCTACGAGCAGTACTTC
clone size: .
J gene: TRBJ2-7
CDR3 length: 15
D gene: .
V gene: TRBV6-5

CDR3 protein: CASSYSAFSGYTF
CDR3 DNA: TGTGCCAGCAGTTACTCGGCGTTTTCGGGCTACACCTTC
clone size: .
J gene: TRBJ1-2
CDR3 length: 13
D gene: .
V gene: TRBV6-5

CDR3 protein: CASSSKGGAHGTDTQYF
CDR3 DNA: TGTGCCAGCAGTTCCAAGGGAGGGGCGCATGGCACAGATACGCAGTATTTT
clone size: .
J gene: TRBJ2-3
CDR3 length: 17
D gene: .
V gene: TRBV21-1

CDR3 protein: CASSLGLPGLTFYGYTF
CDR3 DNA: TGTGCCAGCAGCTTAGGACTTCCGGGCCTTACATTCTATGGCTACACCTTC
clone size: .
J gene: TRBJ1-2
CDR3 length: 17
D gene: .
V gene: TRBV7-9

CDR3 protein: CASSQDAGSWNTIYF
CDR3 DNA: TGCGCCAGCAGCCAAGACGCGGGCTCGTGGAACACCATATATTTT
clone size: .
J gene: TRBJ1-3
CDR3 length: 15
D gene: .
V gene: TRBV4-3

CDR3 protein: CASSQERASGYTF
CDR3 DNA: TGTGCCAGCAGCCAAGAGCGAGCCTCTGGCTACACCTTC
clone size: .
J gene: TRBJ1-2
CDR3 length: 13
D gene: .
V gene: TRBV3-1/TRBV3-2

CDR3 protein: CASSQDPLGKGQNYGYTF
CDR3 DNA: TGCGCCAGCAGCCAAGATCCCTTAGGGAAAGGGCAGAACTATGGCTACACCTTC
clone size: .
J gene: TRBJ1-2
CDR3 length: 18
D gene: .
V gene: TRBV4-3

CDR3 protein: CASSRSRPNAGELFF
CDR3 DNA: TGTGCCAGTAGTAGGAGCCGTCCAAACGCCGGGGAGCTGTTTTTT
clone size: .
J gene: TRBJ2-2
CDR3 length: 15
D gene: .
V gene: TRBV19

CDR3 protein: CASRFLEKSSYEQYF
CDR3 DNA: TGTGCCAGCAGATTTTTGGAAAAGAGCTCCTACGAGCAGTACTTC
clone size: .
J gene: TRBJ2-7
CDR3 length: 15
D gene: .
V gene: TRBV5-8

CDR3 protein: CASSPGQVDYGYTF
CDR3 DNA: TGTGCCAGCAGCCCCGGACAGGTGGACTATGGCTACACCTTC
clone size: .
J gene: TRBJ1-2
CDR3 length: 14
D gene: TRBD1
V gene: TRBV7-2

CDR3 protein: CASSWRVDEQFF
CDR3 DNA: TGCGCCAGCAGCTGGAGAGTAGATGAGCAGTTCTTC
clone size: .
J gene: TRBJ2-1
CDR3 length: 12
D gene: .
V gene: TRBV5-1